Below are 26 T cell receptor beta chains sequenced from a single sample in a study of neurological immune-mediated disorders. TCRdb redid the calling of the 5' RACE reads with MiXCR, one entry per CDR3 protein. Among tens of thousands of distinct CDR3 sequences listed, over 4% were seen once. Material for sequencing was PBMCs. These receptor sequences come from a man in his forties or fifties with multiple sclerosis.

This clonotype was picked up many times. The rearrangement joins TRBV28 to TRBJ2-5; D unclear. The length of the CDR3 is 14 residues. Germline V lookup: CDR1 MDHEN, CDR2 SYDVKM. V dropped 4 bases and J dropped 5 bases, with 14 bases sitting between them. The DNA of the CDR3 is TGTGCCAGCAGTTCGCCGGACCGGCGGGAGACCCAGTACTTC. This translates into CASSSPDRRETQYF.

This clonotype came up many times. Its ends do not fully match the called genes, so a read error is possible. The genes are TRBV27 and TRBJ2-1; 7 bases are shared with TRBD1. Germline assignment: CDR1 MNHEY and CDR2 SMNVEV (reference sequence). The CDR3 has 19 amino acids. The CDR3 bases are TGTGCCAGCAGTTTAGCGCCCCCGAGGACAGGTGGGCCCTGGTCCCCGCAGATCTTC. Amino acid sequence: CASSLAPPRTGGPWSPQIF.

This clonotype was seen a few times. A much bigger clone sits one base away, suggesting this may be a read error. The chain couples TRBV5-1 to TRBJ2-1; tentative D call: TRBD1 (6 bases). The germline gives CDR1 SGHRS, CDR2 YFSETQ. The CDR3 is 15 amino acids. V lost 0 bases and J 4 bases, leaving 11 bases between the germline ends. CDR3 residues: CASSLEGEWYNEQFF. CDR3 bases: TGCGCCAGCAGCTTGGAGGGGGAATGGTACAATGAGCAGTTCTTC.

This clonotype showed up many times. This rearrangement joins TRBV4-2 to TRBJ2-2; possible D gene TRBD2, 6 bases. The CDR3 runs to 15 residues. V lost 1 base and J lost 0, with 6 bases in between. CDR1 and CDR2 (germline): LGHNA, YNFKEQ. CDR3 in amino acids: CASSQAGANTGELFF. Written as DNA, the CDR3 is TGTGCCAGCAGCCAAGCGGGGGCGAACACCGGGGAGCTGTTTTTT.

This clonotype was seen repeatedly, ten times or more. The rearrangement links TRBV6-2 or TRBV6-3 to TRBJ2-7, with no clear D. Germline V gene sequence: CDR1 MNHEY, CDR2 SVGEGT. The CDR3 length is 15 residues. V gave up 2 bases and J gave up 3 bases, with 14 bases separating them. The CDR3 nucleotides read TGTGCCAGCAGTTACCCCGCACAGACTTTCTACGAGCAGTACTTC. Translation gives CASSYPAQTFYEQYF.

There are many counts of this clonotype. The V and J genes are TRBV12-3 or TRBV12-4 and TRBJ1-4; D not certain. V was clipped by 2 bases and J by 8 bases, with 18 bases between them. The CDR3 contains 16 residues. The CDR3 DNA follows: TGTGCCAGCAGTTTAACGCCAGACCCCACACTCGAAAAACTGTTTTTT. Translated, it gives CASSLTPDPTLEKLFF.

This clonotype was counted a few times. The chain uses TRBV18 and TRBJ1-4, with unresolved D. The CDR3 sequence is 14 residues long. V lost 5 bases and J lost 8, with 15 bases in between. Looked up from germline, CDR1 is KGHSH and CDR2 is LQKENI. CDR3 coding DNA: TGTGCCAGCTCAGCGAGGACCCCGGGGGAAAAACTGTTTTTT. This codes for CASSARTPGEKLFF. The full variable domain, completed using reference TRBV18 and TRBJ1-4, is NAGVMQNPRHLVRRRGQEARLRCSPMKGHSHVYWYRQLPEEGLKFMVYLQKENIIDESGMPKERFSAEFPKEGPSILRIQQVVRGDSAAYFCASSARTPGEKLFFGSGTQLSVL.

This clonotype came up many times. The chain has TRBV3-1 and TRBJ1-4; D gene ambiguous. V gave up 3 bases and J gave up 0 bases, with 5 bases separating them. This CDR3 is 14 amino acids long. The germline V gene has CDR1 LGHDT and CDR2 YNNKEL (reference sequence). The DNA for the CDR3 is TGTGCCAGCAGCCACGCAGCAACTAATGAAAAACTGTTTTTT. This translates into CASSHAATNEKLFF.

This clonotype was observed many times. The rearrangement links TRBV20-1 to TRBJ2-7, with D unclear. The ends were cut back, 3 bases at V and 1 base at J, with 4 bases in the middle. Germline-derived CDR1 and CDR2 are DFQATT and SNEGSKA (reference sequence). The CDR3 length is 11 residues. CDR3 nucleotides: TGCAGTGCTAGGTCTTCCTACGAGCAGTACTTC. It specifies CSARSSYEQYF.

A few counts support this clonotype. The CDR3 sequence is CASSLGGTSGASDTQYF. Written as DNA, the CDR3 is TGTGCCAGCAGTTTAGGTGGGACTAGCGGGGCTTCGGATACGCAGTATTTT. The chain is built from TRBV12-3 or TRBV12-4 and TRBJ2-3; the match to TRBD2 covers 13 bases. J was trimmed by 6 bases and V by 1 base; bases with no gene match: 7. The CDR3 has 17 amino acids.

This clonotype has a count of ten or more. V and J are TRBV5-1 and TRBJ1-2; 7 bases fit TRBD1. V was clipped by 4 bases and J by 7 bases; unmatched bases: 13. Germline V gene lookup returns CDR1 SGHRS and CDR2 YFSETQ. The CDR3 runs 15 residues. CDR3 DNA sequence: TGCGCCAGCAGCCCGGACAGGTCTTTACGGGGTGGCTACACCTTC. It yields the protein CASSPDRSLRGGYTF.

The table lists this clonotype with many counts. This chain links TRBV5-1 with TRBJ1-2, with TRBD1 as a possible D gene (5 bases). Germline assignment: CDR1 SGHRS and CDR2 YFSETQ. V was trimmed by 3 bases and J by 2 bases, leaving 14 bases between them. This CDR3 has 15 amino acids. The CDR3 nucleotides read TGCGCCAGCAGCTGGGACGCGGGCACCAACTATGGCTACACCTTC. This sequence encodes CASSWDAGTNYGYTF.

This clonotype appeared many times. This chain connects TRBV20-1 to TRBJ1-2, with 7 bases fitting TRBD1. This CDR3 has 11 residues. Looked up from germline, CDR1 is DFQATT and CDR2 is SNEGSKA (reference sequence). J was trimmed by 13 bases and V by 0 bases; bases with no gene match: 5. CDR3 protein: CSARDEQGSTF. In nucleotides, the CDR3 is TGCAGTGCTAGAGATGAACAGGGGAGCACCTTC.

This clonotype was observed at least ten times. This sequence joins TRBV20-1 and TRBJ2-1; D tentatively fits TRBD1 or TRBD2 (5 bases each). The CDR3 extends over 16 amino acids. Trimming took 1 base from V and 1 from J, leaving 14 bases between them. The germline gives CDR1 DFQATT, CDR2 SNEGSKA (reference sequence). The DNA for the CDR3 is TGCAGTGCTAGAGGCCTTGTGGGGGATTCCTACAATGAGCAGTTCTTC. As protein: CSARGLVGDSYNEQFF.

The table lists this clonotype with many counts. This chain uses TRBV28 with TRBJ1-2; 8 bases agree with TRBD1. V was pared by 7 bases and J by 8 bases, with 12 bases of the junction left unmatched. This CDR3 has 14 amino acids. Germline lookup yields CDR1 MDHEN and CDR2 SYDVKM. CDR3 in DNA: TGTGCCAGCACCTCTGGGGGCAGGGGGCGCGGCTACACCTTC. Translated: CASTSGGRGRGYTF.

There are many counts of this clonotype. The J gene is TRBJ1-4, the V gene TRBV5-5; no clear D gene. CDR3 length: 11 amino acids. The V and J ends lost 1 base and 8 bases respectively, with 3 bases between them. In germline, CDR1 is SGHKS, CDR2 YYEKEE (reference sequence). CDR3 loop: CASSLSEKLFF. Written as DNA, the CDR3 is TGTGCCAGCAGCTTGTCGGAAAAACTGTTTTTT.

This clonotype was seen repeatedly, ten times or more. V and J are TRBV9 and TRBJ1-1; D unresolved. The CDR3 spans 13 residues. V dropped 0 bases and J dropped 8 bases, with 11 bases sitting between them. Germline-derived CDR1 and CDR2 are SGDLS and YYNGEE. The CDR3 nucleotides read TGTGCCAGCAGCGTAGCTGAGGGTTCCGAAGCTTTCTTT. It encodes CASSVAEGSEAFF. Looking up the rest from reference TRBV9 and TRBJ1-1 gives the full variable domain: DSGVTQTPKHLITATGQRVTLRCSPRSGDLSVYWYQQSLDQGLQFLIQYYNGEERAKGNILERFSAQQFPDLHSELNLSSLELGDSALYFCASSVAEGSEAFFGQGTRLTVV.

Concerning this clonotype: With a much larger clone just one base away, this may be a read error. DNA for the CDR3: TGTGCCAGCAGATTAGTGAATGAGCAGTTCTTC. It is translated as CASRLVNEQFF. V gene TRBV5-5 combines with J gene TRBJ2-1, with D hard to call. The germline gives CDR1 SGHKS, CDR2 YYEKEE (reference sequence). V lost 5 bases and J lost 7, with 7 bases in between. This CDR3 has 11 amino acids.

Here the CDR3 DNA reads TGTGCCACCAGTGGGGGACAGGGCAGTAAGGGTACGCAGTATTTT. Its protein is CATSGGQGSKGTQYF. The chain uses TRBV24-1 and TRBJ2-3, with TRBD1 matching 9 bases. The germline CDR1 and CDR2 sequences are KGHDR and SFDVKD. The CDR3 consists of 15 residues. V trimming: 5 bases; J trimming: 8 bases; junction bases outside the gene matches: 10.

This clonotype came up many times. The chain employs TRBV20-1 and TRBJ2-3; D is possibly TRBD1 (5 bases). V gave up 4 bases and J gave up 0 bases, with 8 bases separating them. The CDR3 has 13 residues. Per the germline V gene, CDR1 is DFQATT and CDR2 is SNEGSKA (reference sequence). The CDR3 loop is CSATAGSTDTQYF. The CDR3 DNA reads TGCAGTGCTACGGCAGGGAGCACAGATACGCAGTATTTT.

This clonotype was picked up many times. In DNA form, the CDR3 reads TGTGCCAGCAGTGAGGGGACAGGGTGGCAGCCCCAGCATTTT. This codes for CASSEGTGWQPQHF. The genes are TRBV2 and TRBJ1-5; 9 bases line up with TRBD1. The CDR3 spans 14 residues. Germline CDR1 and CDR2: SNHLY and FYNNEI. Unmatched junction bases numbered 4, after V lost 3 bases and J lost 7 bases.

Many counts were recorded for this clonotype. The V and J genes are TRBV7-2 and TRBJ1-1, with D possibly TRBD1 on 6 matching bases. The CDR3 is made up of 17 amino acids. Germline V gene sequence: CDR1 SGHTA, CDR2 FQGNSA. V lost 1 base to trimming and J lost 1 base, with 16 bases between them. The CDR3 is CASSLVPGAMKNTEAFF. CDR3 DNA: TGTGCCAGCAGCTTAGTCCCAGGGGCGATGAAGAACACTGAAGCTTTCTTT. Based on the CDR3 plus reference TRBV7-2 and TRBJ1-1, the full variable domain is GAGVSQSPSNKVTEKGKDVELRCDPISGHTALYWYRQSLGQGLEFLIYFQGNSAPDKSGLPSDRFSAERTGGSVSTLTIQRTQQEDSAVYLCASSLVPGAMKNTEAFFGQGTRLTVV.

This clonotype showed up many times. This rearrangement joins TRBV7-9 to TRBJ2-7; 7 nucleotides line up with TRBD2. The CDR3 runs to 13 residues. The germline V gene encodes CDR1 SEHNR and CDR2 FQNEAQ (reference sequence). V shed 5 bases, J shed 4 bases, and the junction held 5 bases outside the gene matches. The CDR3 is CASSPAGFYEQYF. CDR3 DNA sequence: TGTGCCAGCAGCCCAGCGGGGTTTTACGAGCAGTACTTC. The full variable domain, with the rest looked up from reference TRBV7-9 and TRBJ2-7, is DTGVSQNPRHKITKRGQNVTFRCDPISEHNRLYWYRQTLGQGPEFLTYFQNEAQLEKSRLLSDRFSAERPKGSFSTLEIQRTEQGDSAMYLCASSPAGFYEQYFGPGTRLTVT.

This clonotype was seen at least ten times. This CDR3 reads CASSLASTASDTQYF. DNA of the CDR3: TGCGCCAGCAGCTTGGCCTCCACGGCGTCAGATACGCAGTATTTT. The genes are TRBV5-1 and TRBJ2-3; D gene ambiguous. CDR3 length: 15 residues. V was trimmed by 0 bases and J by 4 bases, leaving 12 bases between them. Germline V gene sequence: CDR1 SGHRS, CDR2 YFSETQ.

This clonotype has at least ten counts. The V and J genes are TRBV5-1 and TRBJ1-1, with a weak D call TRBD1 (6 bases). The CDR3 is 14 residues long. Germline values: CDR1 SGHRS, CDR2 YFSETQ. The V end lost 1 base, the J end lost 5 bases, and 12 bases lay between the germline ends. The CDR3 DNA sequence: TGCGCCAGCAGCTTGTACAGGGTAGGGACTGAAGCTTTCTTT. Its protein is CASSLYRVGTEAFF.

This clonotype has ten or more counts. The rearrangement uses TRBV20-1 and TRBJ2-3; TRBD2 matches 13 bases. The V gene end was trimmed by 2 bases and the J gene end by 1 base; junction bases not matched to a gene: 3. The CDR3 contains 16 residues. Germline V CDR1 and CDR2: DFQATT, SNEGSKA (reference sequence). Here the CDR3 reads CSARPGLAGGTDTQYF. The CDR3 DNA reads as TGCAGTGCTAGACCCGGACTAGCGGGAGGCACAGATACGCAGTATTTT.